These 10 T cell receptor beta chains were all obtained from the same sample, sequenced in a study of tumor-infiltrating lymphocytes in primary liver carcinoma. With 400 to 550 ng total RNA as template and a constant-region primer, TCR beta cDNA was made. Each TCR beta library was derived from three nested multiplex PCR rounds that employed slightly modified ARM-PCR. Researchers ran the first two PCR rounds for ten to eleven cycles each with TRBV1-TRBV30 forward primers and a C-beta reverse primer. TCRdb recomputed calls from the multiplex PCR reads with MiXCR, one row per CDR3 protein. This table has some 87,000 distinct CDR3 sequences, less than 70% appearing once. Extraction of RNA together with DNA used roughly 18-32 mg of unsorted bulk tissue. What was sequenced was tumor-adjacent normal liver tissue. The receptors shown here come from a man aged 35 to 55 with primary liver carcinoma and hepatitis B virus infection.

A remark on this clonotype: The junction and the germline gene differ at one end; a read error may be behind it. This chain joins TRBV6-5 and TRBJ2-3, with a possible D match to TRBD2 (6 bases). Germline-derived CDR1 and CDR2 are MNHEY and SVGAGI. The CDR3 is 14 residues long. The CDR3 sequence is CAGSYEGRTDTQYF. CDR3 nucleotide sequence: TGTGCCGGCAGTTACGAAGGGAGGACAGATACGCAGTATTTT.

Notes on this clonotype: This clone may be a read error of a much larger clone one base away. The chain combines TRBV12-3 or TRBV12-4 with TRBJ2-1; D could derive from TRBD1 or TRBD2 (5 bases each). CDR3 length equals 13 residues. In DNA form, the CDR3 reads TGTACCAGCAAGGGGAGCTCCTACAATGAGCAGTTCTTC. This sequence encodes CTSKGSSYNEQFF.

With respect to this clonotype: Germline and junction disagree at one end, which may indicate a read error. The chain carries TRBV11-2 and TRBJ1-1; unclear D gene. There are 13 residues in the CDR3. Germline-derived CDR1 and CDR2 are SGHAT and FQNNGV. Here the CDR3 reads CASSLSTNTGAFF. The CDR3 bases are TGTGCCAGCAGCTTAAGTACGAACACTGGAGCTTTCTTT. The variable domain in full, completed from reference TRBV11-2 and TRBJ1-1, reads EAGVAQSPRYKIIEKRQSVAFWCNPISGHATLYWYQQILGQGPKLLIQFQNNGVVDDSQLPKDRFSAERLKGVDSTLKIQPAKLEDSAVYLCASSLSTNTGAFFGQGTRLTVV.

This clonotype is judged medium-sized. V is TRBV4-1 and J is TRBJ2-3; D ambiguous. CDR3 length: 13 amino acids. CDR1 and CDR2 from the germline V gene are MGHRA and YSYEKL. The germline V and J ends were trimmed by 0 bases and 5 bases, with 6 bases remaining between them. The CDR3 loop is CASSQEYGDTQYF. In DNA form, the CDR3 reads TGCGCCAGCAGCCAAGAATACGGAGATACGCAGTATTTT.

A remark on this clonotype: This CDR3 is missing its conserved last phenylalanine or tryptophan, likely due to a read error. V gene TRBV6-1 combines with J gene TRBJ2-7; no definite D call. The CDR3 consists of 10 residues. Germline CDR1 MNHNS, CDR2 SASEGT. The DNA for the CDR3 is TGTGCCATCAGTCGAAACGAGCAGTACCTT. Its translation is CAISRNEQYL.

About this clonotype itself: This CDR3 is missing its conserved last phenylalanine or tryptophan, likely due to a read error. The DNA is omitted, as the CDR3 cannot be located on it reliably, and the CDR3 follows TCRdb's listing. The chain combines TRBV11-2 with TRBJ2-7; TRBD2, as called in the table, went unchecked against the DNA. Germline CDR1 and CDR2: SGHAT and FQNNGV. The CDR3 length equals 14 residues, ends included. CDR3 amino acids: CASSSLADIGEHYL.

This clonotype has just one count. An end of the junction does not agree with germline; a read error may underlie this. The chain recombines TRBV6-1 with TRBJ2-2, with D possibly being TRBD1 (6 bases). The CDR3 runs to 14 residues. Germline CDR1 reads MNHNS; CDR2 reads SASEGT. The CDR3 loop reads CVSSESGETGELFF. CDR3 bases: TGTGTCAGCAGTGAATCAGGGGAAACCGGGGAGCTTTTTTTT.

Concerning this clonotype itself: Without the conserved terminal phenylalanine or tryptophan, this CDR3 likely stems from a read error. The rearrangement joins TRBV11-2 to TRBJ2-1; possible D gene TRBD2, 5 bases. The CDR3 extends over 13 amino acids. The germline gives CDR1 SGHAT, CDR2 FQNNGV. The CDR3 bases are TGTGCCAGCAGTTTAGAGGTGGGAGCTGAACAGTTCTAC. Protein sequence: CASSLEVGAEQFY.

This clonotype was found a few times. The chain joins TRBV28 to TRBJ1-5; D may be TRBD1 (6 bases). This CDR3 has 15 amino acids. Trimming took 4 bases from V and 4 from J, leaving 14 bases between them. In germline, CDR1 is MDHEN, CDR2 SYDVKM. CDR3 region: CASSSPQGSNQPQHF. As DNA, the CDR3 is TGTGCCAGCAGTTCCCCACAGGGATCTAATCAGCCCCAGCATTTT.

Comments on this clonotype: Its ends do not fully match the called genes, so a read error is possible. This rearrangement joins TRBV5-4 to TRBJ2-2; D is tentatively TRBD1 or TRBD2 (7 bases each). CDR1 is SGHNT, CDR2 YYREEE, per germline (reference sequence). This CDR3 region has 18 residues. CDR3 sequence (DNA): TGTGCCAGCAACTTGGGGGGGGACAGTTCCGCGAACATCGGGGAGCTGTTTTTT. Its protein product is CASNLGGDSSANIGELFF.